One and the same sample provided the 26 T cell receptor beta chains below, sequenced in a study of cytomegalovirus exposure and HLA in healthy donors. Primers for the PCR totalled 60 Vbeta and 13 Jbeta. Clones were read by immunoSEQ multiplex PCR, and TCRdb kept only the in-frame ones, dropping some. This table has 85,000 to 120,000 clones, roughly 80% appearing once. The sequencing sample was made of PBMCs. Receptor source: a male donor in good health and CMV-seropositive.

The rearrangement links TRBV9 to TRBJ1-1; 7 bases are a match to TRBD1. Germline trimming cut 0 bases from V and 3 bases from J; bases unmatched to any gene: 8. Germline loops: CDR1 SGDLS, CDR2 YYNGEE. The CDR3 extends over 16 amino acids. The CDR3 sequence is CASSVEEGARYTEAFF. CDR3 nucleotides: TGTGCCAGCAGCGTAGAGGAGGGGGCGCGGTACACTGAAGCTTTCTTT. The whole variable domain, remainder taken from reference TRBV9 and TRBJ1-1, is DSGVTQTPKHLITATGQRVTLRCSPRSGDLSVYWYQQSLDQGLQFLIQYYNGEERAKGNILERFSAQQFPDLHSELNLSSLELGDSALYFCASSVEEGARYTEAFFGQGTRLTVV.

J is TRBJ2-2 and V is TRBV7-8, with D uncertain. The CDR3 consists of 16 residues. The V gene's germline CDR1 is SGHVS and CDR2 FQNEAQ. V dropped 2 bases and J dropped 0 bases, with 10 bases sitting between them. DNA of the CDR3: TGTGCCAGCAGCTTACGTCCGGGTACGAACACCGGGGAGCTGTTTTTT. It encodes CASSLRPGTNTGELFF.

This chain joins TRBV28 and TRBJ2-7; a possible D gene is TRBD1 (5 bases). Trimming shortened V by 5 bases and J by 2 bases, and 19 bases separated the two germline ends. The CDR3 runs 16 residues. CDR1 MDHEN and CDR2 SYDVKM come from the germline V gene. The CDR3 protein is CASSTREERSTYEQYF. CDR3 in DNA: TGTGCCAGCAGTACCAGGGAAGAGCGTTCGACCTACGAGCAGTACTTC.

The chain employs TRBV11-2 and TRBJ2-7; the match to TRBD2 covers 15 bases. Trimming cost V 5 bases and J 4 bases; bases outside gene matches: 9. This CDR3 is built from 17 residues. CDR1 SGHAT and CDR2 FQNNGV come from the germline V gene. The CDR3 loop reads CASSPLPGLAGGYEQYF. The CDR3 DNA sequence: TGTGCCAGCAGCCCTCTACCGGGACTAGCGGGAGGTTACGAGCAGTACTTC.

The genes are TRBV7-2 and TRBJ2-4, with 7 bases that match TRBD2. Germline assignment: CDR1 SGHTA and CDR2 FQGNSA. This CDR3 is 15 amino acids long. The V segment lost 5 bases and the J segment 5 bases; nucleotides outside the gene matches: 9. The CDR3 region is CASSPRWGGENIQYF. In DNA, the CDR3 is TGTGCCAGCAGCCCCAGATGGGGGGGGGAAAACATTCAGTACTTC.

The V gene is TRBV18, the J gene TRBJ2-5, with TRBD1 matching 7 bases. The DNA end favors TRBJ2-7, so the J call may be wrong. CDR1 and CDR2 from the germline V gene are KGHSH and LQKENI. CDR3 length equals 14 residues. The CDR3 DNA is TGTGCCAGCTCACCACAAGGGACAGCGTACGAGCAGTACTTC. As protein: CASSPQGTAYEQYF.

The chain carries TRBV1 and TRBJ2-3; TRBD2 is taken as the D call from the table, unchecked against the DNA. TRBV1 is a pseudogene. The CDR3 runs to 15 residues. DNA for the CDR3: TGCACCAGCGGAAGGGAGGGGCCATTCACAGATACGCAGTATTTT. Amino acid sequence: CTSGREGPFTDTQYF.

The CDR3 DNA sequence: TGTGCCAGCAGTCCCCGAGGGACAGGGGTGCACGAGCAGTACTTC. Translation: CASSPRGTGVHEQYF. This chain joins TRBV28 and TRBJ2-7; TRBD1 agrees at 10 bases. Germline V lookup: CDR1 MDHEN, CDR2 SYDVKM. J lost 5 bases, V lost 5 bases, and 9 bases had no gene match. This CDR3 spans 15 amino acids.

This clone showed up just a few times. The V gene is TRBV7-2, the J gene TRBJ1-1; TRBD1 matches 7 bases. V trimming: 3 bases; J trimming: 2 bases; junction bases outside the gene matches: 6. CDR1 and CDR2 (germline): SGHTA, FQGNSA. This CDR3 has 15 amino acids. This CDR3 reads CASSFTGTANTEAFF. Written as DNA, the CDR3 is TGTGCCAGCAGCTTCACGGGGACAGCCAACACTGAAGCTTTCTTT.

This clone has just a few counts. The chain couples TRBV5-4 to TRBJ1-1; D gene unclear. Germline V gene sequence: CDR1 SGHNT, CDR2 YYREEE (reference sequence). V lost 2 bases to trimming and J lost 1 base, with 9 bases between them. The CDR3 has 14 residues. The CDR3 sequence is CASSFAVGNTEAFF. The DNA of the CDR3 is TGTGCCAGCAGCTTCGCGGTGGGGAACACTGAAGCTTTCTTT.

The chain has TRBV7-8 and TRBJ2-2; 12 bases match TRBD2. In germline, CDR1 is SGHVS, CDR2 FQNEAQ. There are 17 residues in the CDR3. V trimming: 4 bases; J trimming: 6 bases; junction bases outside the gene matches: 9. The CDR3 sequence is CASSYVGLAGSAGELFF. The DNA of the CDR3 is TGTGCCAGCAGCTACGTTGGACTAGCGGGATCGGCCGGGGAGCTGTTTTTT.

The rearrangement links TRBV5-1 to TRBJ2-3; 12 nucleotides align to TRBD2. V was pared by 4 bases and J by 4 bases, with 4 bases of the junction left unmatched. The CDR3 contains 15 residues. Germline V CDR1 and CDR2: SGHRS, YFSETQ. CDR3 region: CASSPGLAGPDTQYF. The CDR3 DNA follows: TGCGCCAGCAGCCCCGGACTAGCGGGACCAGATACGCAGTATTTT.

This rearrangement joins TRBV5-8 to TRBJ1-4; TRBD1 agrees at 9 bases. J gave up 2 bases and V 5 bases, and 7 bases lay outside the gene matches. CDR1 is SGHTS and CDR2 is YDEGEE in the germline V gene. The CDR3 covers 16 residues. The CDR3 DNA reads as TGTGCCAGCAGTCCCATACAGGGGGCTACTAATGAAAAACTGTTTTTT. As protein: CASSPIQGATNEKLFF.

This clone was counted a few times. This chain links TRBV15 with TRBJ2-7, with a possible D match to TRBD2 (5 bases). The V gene lost 0 bases and the J gene lost 7 bases, with 13 bases spanning the gap. CDR1 and CDR2 from the germline V gene are LNHNV and YYDKDF (reference sequence). The CDR3 consists of 14 residues. The CDR3 DNA sequence: TGTGCCACCAGCAGAGATACGGCGACGGGGGAGCAGTACTTC. Its translation: CATSRDTATGEQYF.

There are a few counts of this clone. This chain connects TRBV5-4 to TRBJ2-1; 8 bases agree with TRBD2. The CDR3 has 14 residues. The V segment lost 4 bases and the J segment 6 bases; nucleotides outside the gene matches: 6. The germline V gene encodes CDR1 SGHNT and CDR2 YYREEE (reference sequence). As DNA, the CDR3 is TGTGCCAGCAGCCCGGGAGGGCAGTCCAATGAGCAGTTCTTC. This gives the protein CASSPGGQSNEQFF.

This chain uses TRBV7-2 with TRBJ2-5, with D unclear. The end of the DNA fits TRBJ2-7 better, so the J call may be wrong. Germline CDR1 reads SGHTA; CDR2 reads FQGNSA. This CDR3 spans 12 amino acids. CDR3 nucleotide sequence: TGTGCCAGCAGCTTTTCACCCAACGAGCAGTACTTC. This gives the protein CASSFSPNEQYF.

The V call is TRBV7-2, the J call TRBJ2-3; 11 positions match TRBD2. Trimming took 5 bases from V and 7 from J; bases not matched to a gene: 5. The CDR3 sequence is 14 residues long. Germline CDR1 reads SGHTA; CDR2 reads FQGNSA. The chain's CDR3 is CASSLTSGTNTQYF. The DNA for the CDR3 is TGTGCCAGCAGCCTGACTAGCGGGACAAATACGCAGTATTTT.

This chain joins TRBV11-3 and TRBJ2-5; D possibly corresponds to TRBD2 (5 bases). The CDR3 has 14 residues. The V end was cut by 3 bases, the J end by 1 base, with 9 bases between. Germline loops: CDR1 SGHNT, CDR2 YENEEA. CDR3 amino acids: CASSFSAGQETQYF. For the CDR3, the DNA is TGTGCCAGCAGCTTCTCGGCGGGCCAAGAGACCCAGTACTTC.

The chain employs TRBV27 and TRBJ2-7, with D perhaps TRBD2 (6 bases). Deletions cut 6 bases from V and 7 bases from J, with 16 bases between. The germline gives CDR1 MNHEY, CDR2 SMNVEV (reference sequence). There are 13 residues in the CDR3. The DNA of the CDR3 is TGTGCCAGCAGCCCTTCGCGGAGCGGGGAGCAGTACTTC. This sequence encodes CASSPSRSGEQYF.

The rearrangement uses TRBV10-3 and TRBJ2-2; D gene unclear. With 10 bases removed from V and 0 bases from J, the gap between germline ends came to 9 bases. The CDR3 sequence is 13 residues long. CDR1 ENHRY and CDR2 SYGVKD come from the germline V gene. CDR3 region: CATRGSNTGELFF. CDR3 DNA sequence: TGTGCCACTCGAGGATCGAACACCGGGGAGCTGTTTTTT.

This clone was seen once. The rearrangement uses TRBV6-1 and TRBJ2-3; TRBD1 might be the D (6 bases). Germline V gene data show CDR1 as MNHNS and CDR2 as SASEGT. CDR3 length: 15 residues. V was cut by 5 bases and J by 0 bases, with 12 bases left in between. The CDR3 spells CASSPQGTSTDTQYF. Written as DNA, the CDR3 is TGTGCCAGCAGTCCCCAGGGGACCAGCACAGATACGCAGTATTTT.

The CDR3 region is CASSSLGLGLGETQYF. CDR3 nucleotide sequence: TGTGCCAGCAGTTCATTGGGACTGGGGTTGGGGGAGACCCAGTACTTC. This chain joins TRBV27 and TRBJ2-5; D is possibly TRBD2 (6 bases). Trimming took 4 bases from V and 5 from J, leaving 20 bases between them. The CDR3 extends over 16 amino acids. The germline V gene has CDR1 MNHEY and CDR2 SMNVEV (reference sequence).

In its sample, this clone was seen a few times. The CDR3 is CASSPSQGATHQPQHF. For the CDR3, the DNA is TGTGCCAGCAGTCCCTCGCAGGGGGCGACGCATCAGCCCCAGCATTTT. This chain connects TRBV6-6 to TRBJ1-5, with 8 bases lining up with TRBD1. The length of the CDR3 is 16 residues. Germline CDR1 MNHNY, CDR2 SVGAGI (reference sequence). Unmatched junction bases numbered 11, after V lost 5 bases and J lost 5 bases.

The gene calls are TRBV10-3 and TRBJ2-3; D is unclear. The V gene's germline CDR1 is ENHRY and CDR2 SYGVKD. The V and J ends lost 0 bases and 4 bases respectively, with 11 bases between them. The CDR3 length is 15 residues. The chain's CDR3 is CAISESAARPDTQYF. The CDR3 coding sequence is TGTGCCATCAGTGAGTCTGCGGCTAGACCAGATACGCAGTATTTT.

The sample holds a few counts of this clone. The rearrangement uses TRBV5-1 and TRBJ2-3; 11 nucleotides align to TRBD2. J lost 5 bases, V lost 5 bases, and 10 bases had no gene match. The CDR3 totals 16 residues. The germline gives CDR1 SGHRS, CDR2 YFSETQ. CDR3 nucleotides: TGCGCCAGCAGTTGGGGACTAGCGGAGGTGGGAGATACGCAGTATTTT. Translating it yields CASSWGLAEVGDTQYF.

This clone has just one count. The rearrangement uses TRBV5-6 and TRBJ1-1; TRBD1 matches at 10 bases. The V gene's germline CDR1 is SGHDT and CDR2 YYEEEE. There are 14 residues in the CDR3. The junction had 4 bases not matched to a gene; V was cut back by 4 bases and J by 4 bases. The CDR3 region is CASSKGQGSTEAFF. The CDR3 region has the DNA TGTGCCAGCAGCAAGGGACAGGGGAGCACTGAAGCTTTCTTT.